This T cell receptor beta chain came from a study of blood T cell repertoires in COVID-19. About the study: In each case, the material was cDNA or gDNA derived from T cells, B-cell-depleted T cells, or PBMCs.

The table lists this clone with a count of one. Generated by immunoSEQ multiplex PCR, the TCRdb table keeps only in-frame clones and is missing some. The sample shows over 450,000 clones, 75% to 90% of them seen only once. Seattle's cohort entered during active infection and was followed longitudinally. Specimen: peripheral blood. This receptor was taken from a man between 18 and 35 years old with COVID-19, enrolled during active disease.

The CDR3 protein is CASSPGLALETQYF. For the CDR3, the DNA is TGTGCCAGCAGCCCGGGACTAGCTCTGGAGACCCAGTACTTC. This sequence joins TRBV2 and TRBJ2-5; 9 nucleotides line up with TRBD2. J was trimmed by 5 bases and V by 6 bases; bases with no gene match: 7. Germline V lookup: CDR1 SNHLY, CDR2 FYNNEI. This CDR3 is 14 amino acids long.